Shown below are 19 T cell receptor beta chains from a single sample sequenced in a study of blood T cell repertoires in COVID-19. Some clones are missing from TCRdb's copy, which holds only in-frame ones; the method was immunoSEQ multiplex PCR. The repertoire holds roughly 70,000 clones, with around 81% as singletons. Material for sequencing was peripheral blood. These TCRs come from a human donor in a cohort sampled during active COVID-19.

The chain's CDR3 is CASSSFYEGRGFGYTF. CDR3 DNA: TGTGCCAGCAGCTCTTTTTACGAGGGAAGAGGTTTCGGCTACACCTTC. This chain connects TRBV7-9 to TRBJ1-2, with D unresolved. This CDR3 has 16 residues. Trimming took 4 bases from V and 8 from J, leaving 23 bases between them. CDR1 is SEHNR and CDR2 is FQNEAQ in the germline V gene (reference sequence).

The chain has TRBV14 and TRBJ2-5, with TRBD1 matching 7 bases. With 3 bases clipped from V and 4 bases from J, the junction kept 11 bases outside the gene matches. Germline V gene data show CDR1 as SGHDN and CDR2 as FVKESK. The CDR3 loop spans 16 amino acids. The DNA for the CDR3 is TGTGCCAGCAGCCATCGTCGCACAGGGGTAGGAGAGACCCAGTACTTC. Encoded protein: CASSHRRTGVGETQYF.

V and J are TRBV7-2 and TRBJ1-2; D remains ambiguous. Germline V lookup: CDR1 SGHTA, CDR2 FQGNSA. This CDR3 contains 13 residues. V lost 3 bases, J lost 3 bases, and 8 bases lay in between. The CDR3 region is CASSLQVYYGYTF. The CDR3 DNA is TGTGCCAGCAGCTTGCAGGTTTACTATGGCTACACCTTC.

This clone was seen a single time. This chain uses TRBV7-8 with TRBJ2-7; D may be TRBD1 (6 bases). The CDR3 consists of 14 residues. In germline, CDR1 is SGHVS, CDR2 FQNEAQ. V was clipped by 4 bases and J by 6 bases, with 16 bases between them. The DNA of the CDR3 is TGTGCCAGCAGCTACCGGGACACCAGTCCCGAGCAGTACTTC. It is translated as CASSYRDTSPEQYF.

This clone was seen only a few times. CDR3 region: CASSLPGGYYEQYF. For the CDR3, the DNA is TGCGCCAGCAGCTTGCCAGGGGGGTACTACGAGCAGTACTTC. The chain is built from TRBV5-1 and TRBJ2-7, with a weak D call TRBD1 (7 bases). CDR3 length equals 14 residues. The V end was cut by 1 base, the J end by 3 bases, with 11 bases between. Per germline, CDR1 SGHRS and CDR2 YFSETQ.

This CDR3 is CAISDRASEWDIQYF. CDR3 sequence (DNA): TGTGCCATCAGTGACCGGGCTAGCGAGTGGGACATTCAGTACTTC. The V and J genes are TRBV10-3 and TRBJ2-4, with D possibly being TRBD2 (6 bases). Deletions cut 3 bases from V and 8 bases from J, with 17 bases between. The CDR3 sequence is 15 residues long. Germline CDR1 is ENHRY and CDR2 is SYGVKD.

This chain uses TRBV4-1 with TRBJ1-5; 12 bases line up with TRBD1. The V gene's germline CDR1 is MGHRA and CDR2 YSYEKL. V was pared by 0 bases and J by 6 bases, with 3 bases of the junction left unmatched. This CDR3 has 16 residues. The CDR3 bases are TGCGCCAGCAGCCAAGATGGGACAGGGGGCCTTCAGCCCCAGCATTTT. Translating it yields CASSQDGTGGLQPQHF.

The chain links TRBV7-9 to TRBJ2-2; D gene uncertain. V lost 5 bases to trimming and J lost 4 bases, with 8 bases between them. The CDR3 length is 13 residues. CDR1 SEHNR and CDR2 FQNEAQ come from the germline V gene (reference sequence). CDR3 bases: TGTGCCAGCAGCCACGGAGTCACCGGGGAGCTGTTTTTT. Its protein product is CASSHGVTGELFF.

The chain links TRBV2 to TRBJ1-1; 9 positions match TRBD1. Germline trimming cut 6 bases from V and 0 bases from J; bases unmatched to any gene: 11. Germline V CDR1 and CDR2: SNHLY, FYNNEI. This CDR3 comprises 17 residues. The chain's CDR3 is CASRLRDRDALNTEAFF. The CDR3 bases are TGTGCCAGCAGACTCCGGGACAGGGACGCTTTGAACACTGAAGCTTTCTTT. Full variable domain (missing parts from reference TRBV2 and TRBJ1-1): EPEVTQTPSHQVTQMGQEVILRCVPISNHLYFYWYRQILGQKVEFLVSFYNNEISEKSEIFDDQFSVERPDGSNFTLKIRSTKLEDSAMYFCASRLRDRDALNTEAFFGQGTRLTVV.

The chain employs TRBV5-1 and TRBJ1-2; 10 nucleotides line up with TRBD1. The CDR3 sequence is 18 residues long. V shed 5 bases, J shed 4 bases, and the junction held 17 bases outside the gene matches. Looked up from germline, CDR1 is SGHRS and CDR2 is YFSETQ. The CDR3 DNA is TGCGCCAGCAGTAGTCCGGGACAGGGGATCCAATCTGGCTATGGCTACACCTTC. Protein product: CASSSPGQGIQSGYGYTF. Together with reference TRBV5-1 and TRBJ1-2, the CDR3 gives the full variable domain: KAGVTQTPRYLIKTRGQQVTLSCSPISGHRSVSWYQQTPGQGLQFLFEYFSETQRNKGNFPGRFSGRQFSNSRSEMNVSTLELGDSALYLCASSSPGQGIQSGYGYTFGSGTRLTVV.

This clone was seen once. The V and J genes are TRBV19 and TRBJ1-4; 7 bases align to TRBD1. With V trimmed by 5 bases and J by 8 bases, 14 bases remained unmatched. The CDR3 runs 16 residues. CDR1 is LNHDA and CDR2 is SQIVND in the germline V gene (reference sequence). As DNA, the CDR3 is TGTGCCAGTAGTCTCCCACCTGACAGGGACGAAGAAAAACTGTTTTTT. It yields the protein CASSLPPDRDEEKLFF.

This clone was seen only a few times. The V and J genes are TRBV7-3 and TRBJ1-1; D might be TRBD1 (6 bases). With 5 bases removed from V and 4 bases from J, the gap between germline ends came to 11 bases. The CDR3 is 13 amino acids. Germline CDR1 reads SGHTA; CDR2 reads FQGTGA. This chain's CDR3 is CASSLTGLTEAFF. The CDR3 coding sequence is TGTGCCAGCAGCCTCACAGGGCTCACTGAAGCTTTCTTT.

The rearrangement joins TRBV20-1 to TRBJ1-5; 8 bases match TRBD1. This CDR3 is 16 amino acids long. The V gene end was trimmed by 3 bases and the J gene end by 0 bases; junction bases not matched to a gene: 7. The germline gives CDR1 DFQATT, CDR2 SNEGSKA (reference sequence). The CDR3 is CSASSVGTGSNQPQHF. CDR3 nucleotide sequence: TGCAGTGCTAGTTCGGTAGGGACAGGTAGCAATCAGCCCCAGCATTTT.

The chain recombines TRBV29-1 with TRBJ2-7; D may be TRBD2 (7 bases). This CDR3 has 14 amino acids. CDR1 is SQVTM and CDR2 is ANQGSEA in the germline V gene. The V gene lost 4 bases and the J gene lost 2 bases, with 15 bases spanning the gap. DNA of the CDR3: TGCAGCGTTGCCCAAGGGGGGGCCACCTACGAGCAGTACTTC. Residues: CSVAQGGATYEQYF.

The chain recombines TRBV5-4 with TRBJ2-2; 16 nucleotides line up with TRBD2. The CDR3 contains 18 residues. The germline CDR1 and CDR2 sequences are SGHNT and YYREEE (reference sequence). With V trimmed by 4 bases and J by 8 bases, 11 bases remained unmatched. The CDR3 here is CASSPGGTSGGASGELFF. CDR3 nucleotides: TGTGCCAGCAGCCCAGGAGGGACTAGCGGGGGGGCCAGTGGGGAGCTGTTTTTT.

The chain employs TRBV10-3 and TRBJ2-7, with TRBD1 identical over 9 bases. This CDR3 spans 15 amino acids. V was pared by 0 bases and J by 4 bases, with 4 bases of the junction left unmatched. Germline CDR1 and CDR2: ENHRY and SYGVKD. As DNA, the CDR3 is TGTGCCATCAGTGAGTCCCGGGACAGGGCGTACGAGCAGTACTTC. Amino acid sequence: CAISESRDRAYEQYF.

This clone was seen a single time. The J gene is TRBJ2-3, the V gene TRBV12-1; TRBD2, the table's D call, was not compared with the DNA. TRBV12-1 is flagged as a pseudogene. CDR3 size: 14 residues. The CDR3 DNA sequence: TGTGCCAGCAGCACTGCTACGTGGTCAGATACGCAGTATTTT. It specifies CASSTATWSDTQYF.

V and J are TRBV7-2 and TRBJ1-1, with TRBD1 matching over 9 bases. Germline V lookup: CDR1 SGHTA, CDR2 FQGNSA. This CDR3 region has 14 residues. Trimming took 0 bases from V and 11 from J; bases not matched to a gene: 7. The CDR3 here is CASSLAGGQGGAFF. For the CDR3, the DNA is TGTGCCAGCAGCTTAGCGGGGGGACAGGGAGGGGCTTTCTTT.

J is TRBJ2-2 and V is TRBV27; D not certain. The CDR3 sequence is 14 residues long. Germline V gives CDR1 MNHEY, CDR2 SMNVEV (reference sequence). Trimming shortened V by 3 bases and J by 1 base, and 6 bases separated the two germline ends. CDR3 DNA sequence: TGTGCCAGCAGTTTGGCGGTGAACACCGGGGAGCTGTTTTTT. This translates into CASSLAVNTGELFF.